The 23 T cell receptor beta chains presented below share a single source sample, sequenced in a study of neoadjuvant anti-PD-1 for oral cavity cancer. Method: immunoSEQ multiplex PCR; TCRdb's copy keeps in-frame clones and lacks some. The sample lists more than 50,000 clones; around four fifths were seen once. This material consisted of PBMCs, taken before nivolumab (anti-PD-1) treatment. Source of these receptors: a person aged 35 to 85 with oral cavity squamous cell carcinoma.

The CDR3 region is CASSLISGRLTNEQFF. The DNA for the CDR3 is TGCGCCAGCAGCTTGATTAGCGGGAGACTAACGAATGAGCAGTTCTTC. This chain links TRBV5-1 with TRBJ2-1, with TRBD2 identical over 9 bases. The CDR3 contains 16 residues. With V trimmed by 1 base and J by 7 bases, 9 bases remained unmatched. Germline CDR1 SGHRS, CDR2 YFSETQ.

The chain employs TRBV28 and TRBJ2-5; TRBD1 is a possible D gene (8 bases). V lost 5 bases and J 4 bases, leaving 17 bases between the germline ends. The germline V gene encodes CDR1 MDHEN and CDR2 SYDVKM. CDR3 length equals 15 residues. The CDR3 coding sequence is TGTGCCAGCAGTACACGGACAGGGAGGGGAGAGACCCAGTACTTC. This gives the protein CASSTRTGRGETQYF.

V and J are TRBV25-1 and TRBJ1-3; the D is unclear. Germline CDR1 and CDR2: MGHDK and SYGVNS. The ends were cut back, 4 bases at V and 0 bases at J, with 4 bases in the middle. The CDR3 spans 13 residues. The CDR3 nucleotides are TGTGCCAGCAGTGGGGACTCTGGAAACACCATATATTTT. Protein sequence: CASSGDSGNTIYF.

Concerning this clone itself: At one end the junction does not follow the germline gene, possibly because of a read error. The J gene is TRBJ1-6, the V gene TRBV6-4; possibly TRBD1 for D (5 bases). The CDR3 has 14 residues. Germline CDR1 MRHNA, CDR2 SNTAGT. The DNA of the CDR3 is TGTGCCAGCAGGACGGGACTGTCGAATTCACCCCTCTACTTT. This sequence encodes CASRTGLSNSPLYF.

CDR3 in DNA: TGTGCCAGTGGAAAGTCTGGGACTTTCTTT. Protein sequence: CASGKSGTFF. The J gene is TRBJ1-1, the V gene TRBV19; D gene ambiguous. This CDR3 spans 10 amino acids. V gave up 8 bases and J gave up 12 bases, with 13 bases separating them. Germline CDR1 reads LNHDA; CDR2 reads SQIVND (reference sequence). The whole variable domain, remainder taken from reference TRBV19 and TRBJ1-1, is DGGITQSPKYLFRKEGQNVTLSCEQNLNHDAMYWYRQDPGQGLRLIYYSQIVNDFQKGDIAEGYSVSREKKESFPLTVTSAQKNPTAFYLCASGKSGTFFGQGTRLTVV.

The J gene is TRBJ1-1, the V gene TRBV6-6; D is ambiguous. The CDR3 runs to 13 residues. V gave up 0 bases and J gave up 4 bases, with 6 bases separating them. Germline CDR1 and CDR2: MNHNY and SVGAGI (reference sequence). Here the CDR3 reads CASSYSGITEAFF. CDR3 DNA sequence: TGTGCCAGCAGTTACTCAGGGATCACTGAAGCTTTCTTT.

The rearrangement links TRBV6-1 to TRBJ1-6; D ambiguous. The CDR3 is 15 amino acids. The germline V and J ends were trimmed by 2 bases and 7 bases, with 12 bases remaining between them. The germline V gene encodes CDR1 MNHNS and CDR2 SASEGT. The CDR3 DNA sequence: TGTGCCAGCAGTGAATTGGAACAGACAAATTCACCCCTCCACTTT. It specifies CASSELEQTNSPLHF.

This sequence joins TRBV5-1 and TRBJ1-5, with a tentative D call TRBD1 (6 bases). V was trimmed by 4 bases and J by 3 bases, leaving 11 bases between them. This CDR3 is built from 14 residues. Germline CDR1 SGHRS, CDR2 YFSETQ. The CDR3 sequence: CASSPDSNNQPQHF. The CDR3 DNA reads TGCGCCAGCAGCCCGGACAGTAACAATCAGCCCCAGCATTTT.

V usage is TRBV19 and J usage is TRBJ1-2; 10 bases are shared with TRBD1. Per the germline V gene, CDR1 is LNHDA and CDR2 is SQIVND (reference sequence). The ends lost 6 bases at V and 6 bases at J; junction bases unmatched: 10. The CDR3 runs 15 residues. The CDR3 DNA reads as TGTGCCAGTAGCACGAAGGGACAGGGGAAGAATGGCTACACCTTC. Amino acid sequence: CASSTKGQGKNGYTF.

The V and J genes are TRBV7-2 and TRBJ2-7; D is possibly TRBD2 (7 bases). The CDR3 has 14 amino acids. Germline loops: CDR1 SGHTA, CDR2 FQGNSA. Trimming removed 5 bases at V and 7 bases at J, with 18 bases between. The CDR3 protein is CASSRGADLGEQYF. The CDR3 region has the DNA TGTGCCAGCAGCCGGGGGGCGGATCTTGGGGAGCAGTACTTC.

The gene calls are TRBV6-5 and TRBJ2-2; TRBD2 agrees at 12 bases. The CDR3 totals 15 residues. V lost 5 bases, J lost 6 bases, and 4 bases stayed unmatched. Germline CDR1 MNHEY, CDR2 SVGAGI. The CDR3 nucleotides read TGTGCCAGCAGTCCGGGACTAGCGGGCCCCGGGGAGCTGTTTTTT. Protein: CASSPGLAGPGELFF.

The rearrangement joins TRBV4-2 to TRBJ1-2; 7 positions agree with TRBD1. V shed 0 bases, J shed 6 bases, and the junction held 10 bases outside the gene matches. The CDR3 runs to 16 residues. Germline V lookup: CDR1 LGHNA, CDR2 YNFKEQ. CDR3 in amino acids: CASSQDQGGRINGYTF. CDR3 nucleotides: TGTGCCAGCAGCCAAGATCAGGGGGGTAGAATTAATGGCTACACCTTC.

This chain joins TRBV5-1 and TRBJ1-5; TRBD1 matches at 9 bases. The CDR3 has 14 amino acids. Losses at the gene ends were 4 bases for V and 7 bases for J; bases not matched to a gene: 6. Germline V gene lookup returns CDR1 SGHRS and CDR2 YFSETQ. The chain's CDR3 is CASSLDGTGQPQHF. The CDR3 region has the DNA TGCGCCAGCAGCCTAGACGGGACAGGGCAGCCCCAGCATTTT.

The chain employs TRBV6-1 and TRBJ2-2, with 8 bases identical to TRBD2. The CDR3 totals 14 residues. Germline CDR1 is MNHNS and CDR2 is SASEGT. Unmatched junction bases numbered 4, after V lost 7 bases and J lost 3 bases. The DNA of the CDR3 is TGTGCCAGCACCCGGGAGGGCCACACCGGGGAGCTGTTTTTT. Amino acid sequence: CASTREGHTGELFF.

The chain carries TRBV7-9 and TRBJ2-3; the D is unclear. Between the trimmed V and J ends, which lost 3 bases and 0 bases, there was a span of 10 bases. The CDR3 spans 15 residues. CDR1 and CDR2 (germline): SEHNR, FQNEAQ (reference sequence). CDR3 bases: TGTGCCAGCAGCTTGGTCCAGAGAAGCACAGATACGCAGTATTTT. This translates into CASSLVQRSTDTQYF.

The chain has TRBV2 and TRBJ1-5; D remains ambiguous. Germline CDR1 is SNHLY and CDR2 is FYNNEI. This CDR3 is 13 amino acids long. Trimming removed 4 bases at V and 4 bases at J, with 8 bases between. This CDR3 is CASSGQENQPQHF. The CDR3 DNA reads as TGTGCCAGCAGTGGCCAGGAAAATCAGCCCCAGCATTTT.

The gene calls are TRBV6-5 and TRBJ1-1; no definite D call. This CDR3 is 11 amino acids long. The germline gives CDR1 MNHEY, CDR2 SVGAGI. Trimming took off 2 bases at V and 5 bases at J, with 3 bases between the two ends. The CDR3 nucleotides are TGTGCCAGCAGTTACCTAACTGAAGCTTTCTTT. Encoded protein: CASSYLTEAFF.

The CDR3 nucleotides are TGCGCCAGCAGCCAAGAGCCGACAGAGGGCTCACCCCTCCACTTT. This translates into CASSQEPTEGSPLHF. The chain joins TRBV4-1 to TRBJ1-6; TRBD1 might be the D (5 bases). The germline V and J ends were trimmed by 0 bases and 10 bases, with 13 bases remaining between them. The germline V gene encodes CDR1 MGHRA and CDR2 YSYEKL. The CDR3 is 15 amino acids.

The CDR3 DNA follows: TGTGCCAGCACCCCCGGGGGGGCAGCCTACGAGCAGTACTTC. Protein product: CASTPGGAAYEQYF. The chain recombines TRBV6-1 with TRBJ2-7, with 8 bases that match TRBD2. Germline V gene sequence: CDR1 MNHNS, CDR2 SASEGT. This CDR3 has 14 residues. The ends lost 7 bases at V and 2 bases at J; junction bases unmatched: 7.

The CDR3 nucleotides are TGCCACATCTATGGCTACACCTTC. Translated: CHIYGYTF. The genes are TRBV20-1 and TRBJ1-2; D is unclear. The CDR3 loop spans 8 amino acids. Germline CDR1 reads DFQATT; CDR2 reads SNEGSKA (reference sequence).

DNA of the CDR3: TGTGCCAGTACCCTACGGCCGGGAGTCTATGGCTACACCTTC. The encoded protein is CASTLRPGVYGYTF. The chain combines TRBV19 with TRBJ1-2, with D unresolved. The V end lost 7 bases, the J end lost 4 bases, and 16 bases lay between the germline ends. The CDR3 has 14 amino acids. Germline V CDR1 and CDR2: LNHDA, SQIVND (reference sequence).

This clone was seen just once. The CDR3 DNA sequence: TGCGCCAGCAGTGATTTACGTGACAGCTACAATGAGCAGTTCTTC. It is translated as CASSDLRDSYNEQFF. This chain connects TRBV10-1 to TRBJ2-1; TRBD1 is a possible D gene (5 bases). V was cut by 3 bases and J by 3 bases, with 12 bases left in between. Per germline, CDR1 WNHNN and CDR2 SYGVQD (reference sequence). The CDR3 covers 15 residues.

Here the CDR3 DNA reads TGTGCCAGCAGTCCCGAAAGTTGGTTAGGAACTGAAGCTTTCTTT. Translation gives CASSPESWLGTEAFF. The chain combines TRBV27 with TRBJ1-1, with D unresolved. The germline CDR1 and CDR2 sequences are MNHEY and SMNVEV (reference sequence). Trimming removed 5 bases at V and 5 bases at J, with 18 bases between. The CDR3 consists of 15 residues.